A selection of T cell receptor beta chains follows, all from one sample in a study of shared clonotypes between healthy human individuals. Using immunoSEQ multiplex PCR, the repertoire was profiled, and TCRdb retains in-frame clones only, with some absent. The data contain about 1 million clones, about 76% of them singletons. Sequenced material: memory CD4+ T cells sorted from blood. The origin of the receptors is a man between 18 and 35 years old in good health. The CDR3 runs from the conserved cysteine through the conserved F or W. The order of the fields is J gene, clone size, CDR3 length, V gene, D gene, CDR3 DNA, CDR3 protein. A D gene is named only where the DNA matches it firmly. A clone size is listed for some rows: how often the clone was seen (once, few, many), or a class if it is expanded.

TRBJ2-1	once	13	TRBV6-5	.	TGTGCCAGCAGTTACTCTCTGGGGGATGAGCAGTTCTTC	CASSYSLGDEQFF
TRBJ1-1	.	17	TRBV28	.	TGTGCCAGCAGTTACTGGGGTCTCTCATGGGGGAACACTGAAGCTTTCTTT	CASSYWGLSWGNTEAFF
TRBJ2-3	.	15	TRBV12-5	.	TGTGCTAGTGGACCCCCGAATCCATTAGGGGATACGCAGTATTTT	CASGPPNPLGDTQYF
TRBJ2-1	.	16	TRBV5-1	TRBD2	TGCGCCAGCAGCTCCGGGACTAGCGGGGGGTATGGTGAGCAGTTCTTC	CASSSGTSGGYGEQFF
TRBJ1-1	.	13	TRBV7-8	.	TGTGCCAGCAGCTTACGAATGAACACTGAAGCTTTCTTT	CASSLRMNTEAFF
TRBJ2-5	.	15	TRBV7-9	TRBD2	TGTGCCAGCAGCTTAGCGACTAGCGGGGGGGAGACCCAGTACTTC	CASSLATSGGETQYF
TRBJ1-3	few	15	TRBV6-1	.	TGTGCCAGCACCGGGGTGGGTAGTCTTGGAAACACCATATATTTT	CASTGVGSLGNTIYF
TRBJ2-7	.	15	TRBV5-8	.	TGTGCCAGCAGCCGTCTGACAGGCGGTTCCTACGAGCAGTACTTC	CASSRLTGGSYEQYF
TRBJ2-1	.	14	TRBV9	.	TGTGCCAGCAGCGTAGGGGCAGGGACAAATGAGCAGTTCTTC	CASSVGAGTNEQFF
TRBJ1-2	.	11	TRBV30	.	TGTGCCTGGAGTGTGAACTATGGCTACACCTTC	CAWSVNYGYTF
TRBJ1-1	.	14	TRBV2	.	TGTGCCAGCAGTGTTCACGGCCCGAACACTGAAGCTTTCTTT	CASSVHGPNTEAFF
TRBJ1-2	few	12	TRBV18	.	TGTGCCAGCTCAGGGATCGACTATGGCTACACCTTC	CASSGIDYGYTF
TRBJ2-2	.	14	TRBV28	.	TGTGCCAGCAGTGAGGGGGTTCGGACCGGGGAGCTGTTTTTT	CASSEGVRTGELFF
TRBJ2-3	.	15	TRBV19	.	TGTGCCAGTAGTCTCTCAGGGCAGGGGAGGAATACGCAGTATTTT	CASSLSGQGRNTQYF
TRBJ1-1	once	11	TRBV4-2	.	TGTGCCAGCAGCCAAGCGAGTGAAGCTTTCTTT	CASSQASEAFF
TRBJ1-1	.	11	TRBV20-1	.	TGCAGTGGTAGTAGGAAGACTGAAGCTTTCTTT	CSGSRKTEAFF
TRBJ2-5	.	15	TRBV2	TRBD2	TGTGCCAGCTGGGCTAGCGGGGGGATCAAAGAGACCCAGTACTTC	CASWASGGIKETQYF
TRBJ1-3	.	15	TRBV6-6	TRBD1	TGTGCCAGCAGACGCACAGGGGAAGGTGGAAACACCATATATTTT	CASRRTGEGGNTIYF
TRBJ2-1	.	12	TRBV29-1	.	TGCAGCGTTGATAGGCAGGGCGTTGAGCAGTTCTTC	CSVDRQGVEQFF
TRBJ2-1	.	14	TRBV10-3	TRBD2	TGTGCCACCCTAGCGGGAGGGCCTGAAACTGAGCAGTTCTTC	CATLAGGPETEQFF
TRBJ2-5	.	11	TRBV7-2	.	TGTGCCAGCAGCTTTGTGGGGACCCAGTACTTC	CASSFVGTQYF
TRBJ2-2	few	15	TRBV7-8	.	TGTGCCAGCAGCCAGGGATTCGGGGGCGGCGGGGAGCTGTTTTTT	CASSQGFGGGGELFF
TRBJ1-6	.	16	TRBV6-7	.	TGTGCCAGCAGCCAAACCGGGGGATCTCATAATTCACCCCTCCACTTT	CASSQTGGSHNSPLHF
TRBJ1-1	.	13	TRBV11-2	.	TGTGCCAGCAGTGGGACGTCGAACACTGAAGCTTTCTTT	CASSGTSNTEAFF
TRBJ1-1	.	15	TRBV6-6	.	TGTGCCAGCAGTATTGGACAAACTATGAACACTGAAGCTTTCTTT	CASSIGQTMNTEAFF
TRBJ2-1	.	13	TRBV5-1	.	TGCGCCAGCAGCTTGCGTGACGGCTTGGAGCAGTTCTTC	CASSLRDGLEQFF
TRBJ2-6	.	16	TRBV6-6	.	TGTGCCAGCATTGTCGCCTACCCCTCTGGGGCCAACGTCCTGACTTTC	CASIVAYPSGANVLTF
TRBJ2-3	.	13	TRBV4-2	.	TGTGCCAGCAGCCAGGCCAGAGAAGATACGCAGTATTTT	CASSQAREDTQYF
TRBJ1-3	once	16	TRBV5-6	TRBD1	TGTGCCAGCAGCTTGATAGGGGGCCACTCTGGAAACACCATATATTTT	CASSLIGGHSGNTIYF
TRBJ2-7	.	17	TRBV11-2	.	TGTGCCAGCAGCCTCCAGTCCGGGCGGGGCAGCTCCTACGAGCAGTACTTC	CASSLQSGRGSSYEQYF
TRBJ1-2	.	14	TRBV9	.	TGTGCCAGCAGCCCCGAAGGCAGCCGCTATGGCTACACCTTC	CASSPEGSRYGYTF
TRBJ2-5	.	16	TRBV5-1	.	TGCGCCAGCAGCTTAGGCGGTATCCCGGGACAAGAGACCCAGTACTTC	CASSLGGIPGQETQYF
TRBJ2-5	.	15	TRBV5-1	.	TGCGCCAGCAGCTTGGCCGCCACCTCTAAAGAGACCCAGTACTTC	CASSLAATSKETQYF
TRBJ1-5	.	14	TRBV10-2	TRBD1	TGCGCCAGCAGAGTTCAGGGGGGCAATCAGCCCCAGCATTTT	CASRVQGGNQPQHF
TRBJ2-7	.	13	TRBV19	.	TGTGCCAGTAGTCTTAACGGATTCTACGAGCAGTACTTC	CASSLNGFYEQYF
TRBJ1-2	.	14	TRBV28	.	TGTGCCAGCAGTTTCCCGGGCCGGCCCGGTGGCTACACCTTC	CASSFPGRPGGYTF
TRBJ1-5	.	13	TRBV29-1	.	TGCAGCGTATCCCCGGGGGAGGGACAGCCCCAGCATTTT	CSVSPGEGQPQHF
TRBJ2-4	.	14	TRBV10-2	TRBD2	TGCGCCAGCGTAGCGAGCGGGGGCAAAAACATTCAGTACTTC	CASVASGGKNIQYF
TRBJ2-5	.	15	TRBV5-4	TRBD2	TGTGCCAGCAGCTTGACTAGCGGGAGTTGGGAGACCCAGTACTTC	CASSLTSGSWETQYF
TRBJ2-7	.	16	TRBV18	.	TGTGCCAGCTCACCGGGTGCTCAGGGTCATGGGTACGAGCAGTACTTC	CASSPGAQGHGYEQYF
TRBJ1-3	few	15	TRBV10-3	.	TGTGCCATCAGTTCTAACGTGGCCTCTGGAAACACCATATATTTT	CAISSNVASGNTIYF
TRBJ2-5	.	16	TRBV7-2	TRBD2	TGTGCCAGCAGCTTAGTTGGCGGGAGGGGGCCAGAGACCCAGTACTTC	CASSLVGGRGPETQYF
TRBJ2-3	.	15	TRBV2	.	TGTGCCAGCAGTGCAGAGGTGGGGTACACAGATACGCAGTATTTT	CASSAEVGYTDTQYF
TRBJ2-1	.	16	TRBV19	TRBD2	TGTGCCAGTAGTATCACCCTAGCGGGAGTTTATGGTGAGCAGTTCTTC	CASSITLAGVYGEQFF
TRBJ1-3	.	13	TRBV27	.	TGTGCCAGCAGTCCGACAGTTGGAAACACCATATATTTT	CASSPTVGNTIYF